Presented here are 15 T cell receptor beta chains from one specimen sequenced in a study of T cells in Graves' hyperthyroidism and ophthalmopathy. The CDR3 regions of TCR beta were amplified from RNA transcripts. The TCR CDR3 first-round RT-PCR relied on the HTBI primer set. TCRdb ran MiXCR on the multiplex PCR reads and lists one entry per CDR3 protein. The table lists 110,000 to 150,000 distinct CDR3 sequences, about 20% of them singletons. Sequenced: blood. These receptors all come from a woman in her fifties or sixties with Graves' hyperthyroidism that later progressed to Graves' ophthalmopathy.

This clonotype was seen ten or more times. The chain links TRBV5-1 to TRBJ2-1, with TRBD1 identical over 7 bases. The CDR3 consists of 14 residues. After removal of 4 bases from V and 6 bases from J, the junction contained 7 bases not matched to a gene. Germline-derived CDR1 and CDR2 are SGHRS and YFSETQ. The CDR3 DNA is TGCGCCAGCAGCAGCGACAGGGTAATCAATGAGCAGTTCTTC. This encodes CASSSDRVINEQFF.

This clonotype was counted many times. This chain links TRBV7-2 with TRBJ2-1; TRBD2 matches 9 bases. The ends lost 8 bases at V and 9 bases at J; junction bases unmatched: 8. The CDR3 spans 13 residues. Germline CDR1 and CDR2: SGHTA and FQGNSA. DNA for the CDR3: TGTGCCAGCGTCGTAGCGGGAGTAGGTGAGCAGTTCTTC. It translates to CASVVAGVGEQFF.

This clonotype was recorded many times. The rearrangement links TRBV28 to TRBJ2-4; perhaps TRBD1 as D (6 bases). The germline V gene has CDR1 MDHEN and CDR2 SYDVKM. The CDR3 has 15 residues. The V and J ends lost 5 bases and 1 base respectively, with 12 bases between them. Here the CDR3 reads CASSQYRVAKNIQYF. The CDR3 DNA sequence: TGTGCCAGCAGTCAATACAGGGTCGCCAAAAACATTCAGTACTTC.

This rearrangement joins TRBV4-1 to TRBJ1-5; D gene uncertain. The V gene lost 0 bases and the J gene lost 5 bases, with 8 bases spanning the gap. Germline V gene lookup returns CDR1 MGHRA and CDR2 YSYEKL. The CDR3 is made up of 14 amino acids. CDR3 coding DNA: TGCGCCAGCAGCCAAGATGCCGGGTATCAGCCCCAGCATTTT. This translates into CASSQDAGYQPQHF.

The chain is built from TRBV19 and TRBJ1-1; no firm D call. The germline CDR1 and CDR2 sequences are LNHDA and SQIVND (reference sequence). This CDR3 region has 13 residues. The V end lost 4 bases, the J end lost 1 base, and 7 bases lay between the germline ends. The CDR3 DNA reads as TGTGCCAGTAGTACACGGGGGAACACTGAAGCTTTCTTT. This encodes CASSTRGNTEAFF.

This clonotype was seen a handful of times. The gene calls are TRBV24-1 and TRBJ2-1, with 8 bases aligning to TRBD1. The J segment lost 2 bases and the V segment lost 6 bases, leaving 11 bases of the junction unmatched. There are 17 residues in the CDR3. The germline V gene encodes CDR1 KGHDR and CDR2 SFDVKD. The CDR3 reads CATSLPETGGPYNEQFF. The CDR3, as DNA: TGTGCCACCAGTCTACCCGAAACAGGGGGGCCCTACAATGAGCAGTTCTTC.

The CDR3: CASSPGLADGEQYF. In DNA, the CDR3 is TGTGCCAGCAGCCCGGGACTAGCGGATGGCGAGCAGTACTTC. The chain links TRBV7-9 to TRBJ2-7; TRBD2 agrees at 11 bases. CDR3 length equals 14 residues. The V gene's germline CDR1 is SEHNR and CDR2 FQNEAQ (reference sequence). V was pared by 5 bases and J by 6 bases, with 6 bases of the junction left unmatched.

Turning to this clonotype: The junction shows a germline mismatch at one end, possibly a read error. The rearrangement joins TRBV6-1 to TRBJ2-7; weak D call: TRBD1 (6 bases). This CDR3 region has 14 residues. Germline CDR1 MNHNS, CDR2 SASEGT. CDR3 sequence (DNA): TGTGCCAGCGTGGGAAGACAGGATTTGGACGAACAGTACTTC. This encodes CASVGRQDLDEQYF.

This clonotype was seen ten or more times. The V call is TRBV28, the J call TRBJ1-1; tentatively, D is TRBD1 (6 bases). CDR3 size: 13 residues. Germline V lookup: CDR1 MDHEN, CDR2 SYDVKM. The V and J ends lost 6 bases and 1 base respectively, with 9 bases between them. The DNA for the CDR3 is TGTGCCAGCAGCCGGGGGCCGAACACTGAAGCTTTCTTT. It is translated as CASSRGPNTEAFF.

This clonotype was seen at least ten times. The chain has TRBV15 and TRBJ1-4; D unresolved. This CDR3 has 15 residues. The germline CDR1 and CDR2 sequences are LNHNV and YYDKDF (reference sequence). The V end was cut by 1 base, the J end by 7 bases, with 13 bases between. The CDR3, as DNA: TGTGCCACCAGCAGAGGCACGCTTTCGGGTGAAAAACTGTTTTTT. Translated: CATSRGTLSGEKLFF.

At least ten counts were recorded for this clonotype. The chain has TRBV20-1 and TRBJ2-3; weak D call: TRBD2 (6 bases). V shed 2 bases and J shed 1 base, with 13 bases lying between them. CDR1 and CDR2 (germline): DFQATT, SNEGSKA (reference sequence). The CDR3 is 15 amino acids. Written as DNA, the CDR3 is TGCAGTGCTAGATCCACGCGGGATCGCACAGATACGCAGTATTTT. Its protein product is CSARSTRDRTDTQYF.

This clonotype was seen at least ten times. The chain is built from TRBV6-1 and TRBJ2-7; 8 bases match TRBD1. The CDR3 consists of 15 residues. V was clipped by 5 bases and J by 0 bases; unmatched bases: 6. CDR1 MNHNS and CDR2 SASEGT come from the germline V gene. The CDR3, as DNA: TGTGCCAGCAGTAGGGACAGGCTGAGCTCCTACGAGCAGTACTTC. Translated: CASSRDRLSSYEQYF.

This clonotype was counted between two and nine times. The V call is TRBV4-1, the J call TRBJ2-3, with D possibly TRBD2 on 5 matching bases. V lost 2 bases and J lost 2, with 11 bases in between. Germline CDR1 is MGHRA and CDR2 is YSYEKL. The CDR3 runs 15 residues. DNA of the CDR3: TGCGCCAGCAGCCAACCGGGAACGTACACAGATACGCAGTATTTT. As protein: CASSQPGTYTDTQYF.

This sequence joins TRBV29-1 and TRBJ1-1; TRBD1 matches 9 bases. The CDR3 is 14 amino acids. The V segment lost 6 bases and the J segment 5 bases; nucleotides outside the gene matches: 10. Germline loops: CDR1 SQVTM, CDR2 ANQGSEA. The CDR3 sequence is CSVFPQGARTEAFF. In nucleotides, the CDR3 is TGCAGCGTGTTTCCACAGGGGGCGCGGACTGAAGCTTTCTTT. The complete variable domain, with remaining parts taken from reference TRBV29-1 and TRBJ1-1, reads SAVISQKPSRDICQRGTSLTIQCQVDSQVTMMFWYRQQPGQSLTLIATANQGSEATYESGFVIDKFPISRPNLTFSTLTVSNMSPEDSSIYLCSVFPQGARTEAFFGQGTRLTVV.

This clonotype was found many times. This chain connects TRBV12-3 or TRBV12-4 to TRBJ2-3, with D unresolved. V lost 6 bases and J lost 6, with 16 bases in between. The CDR3 extends over 14 amino acids. CDR3 sequence reads: CASRTPADWDTQYF. Here the CDR3 DNA reads TGTGCCAGCAGGACCCCTGCAGATTGGGATACGCAGTATTTT.